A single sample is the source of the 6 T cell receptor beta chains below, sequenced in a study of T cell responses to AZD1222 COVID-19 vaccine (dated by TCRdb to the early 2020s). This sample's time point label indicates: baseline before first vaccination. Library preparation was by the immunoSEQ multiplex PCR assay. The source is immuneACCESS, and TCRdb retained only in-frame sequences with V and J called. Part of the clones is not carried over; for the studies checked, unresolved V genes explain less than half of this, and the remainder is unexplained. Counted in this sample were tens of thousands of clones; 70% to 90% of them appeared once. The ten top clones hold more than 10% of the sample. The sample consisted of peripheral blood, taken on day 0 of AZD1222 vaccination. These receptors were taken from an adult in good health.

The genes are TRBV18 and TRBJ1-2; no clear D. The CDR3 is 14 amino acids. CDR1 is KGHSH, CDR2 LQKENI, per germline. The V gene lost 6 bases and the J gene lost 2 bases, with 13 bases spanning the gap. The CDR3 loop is CASSLSDQNYGYTF. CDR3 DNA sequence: TGTGCCAGCTCTCTTTCGGACCAGAACTATGGCTACACCTTC.

The CDR3 DNA reads as TGTGCCAGCAGACAGGACGGGGCTAGGTATGGCTACACCTTC. Its protein product is CASRQDGARYGYTF. J is TRBJ1-2 and V is TRBV6-5; D is possibly TRBD1 (5 bases). There are 14 residues in the CDR3. V lost 6 bases and J 5 bases, leaving 16 bases between the germline ends. The germline V gene encodes CDR1 MNHEY and CDR2 SVGAGI.

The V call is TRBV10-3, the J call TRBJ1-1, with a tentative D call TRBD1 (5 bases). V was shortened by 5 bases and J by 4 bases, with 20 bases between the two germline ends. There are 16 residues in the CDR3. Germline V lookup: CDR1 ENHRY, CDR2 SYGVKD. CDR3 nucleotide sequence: TGTGCCATCAGTCTAGTCGCCCAGGGTGGGGGCACTGAAGCTTTCTTT. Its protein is CAISLVAQGGGTEAFF.

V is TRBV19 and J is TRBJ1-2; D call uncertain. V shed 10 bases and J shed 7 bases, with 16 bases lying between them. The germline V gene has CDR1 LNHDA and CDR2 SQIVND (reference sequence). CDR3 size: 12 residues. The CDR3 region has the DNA TGTGCCATCCGAGGACCGGGTGGTGGCTACACCTTC. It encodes CAIRGPGGGYTF.

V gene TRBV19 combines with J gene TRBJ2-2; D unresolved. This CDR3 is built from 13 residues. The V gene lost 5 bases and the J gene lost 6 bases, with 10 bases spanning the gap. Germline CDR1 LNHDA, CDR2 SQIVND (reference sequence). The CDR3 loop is CASSPHYPGELFF. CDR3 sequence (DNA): TGTGCCAGTAGTCCCCACTATCCCGGGGAGCTGTTTTTT.

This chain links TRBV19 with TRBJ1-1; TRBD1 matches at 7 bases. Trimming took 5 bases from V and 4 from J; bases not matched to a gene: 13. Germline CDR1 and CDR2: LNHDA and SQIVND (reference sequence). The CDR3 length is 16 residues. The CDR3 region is CASSVTGAAGFTEAFF. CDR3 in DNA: TGTGCCAGTAGTGTTACAGGGGCCGCGGGGTTCACTGAAGCTTTCTTT. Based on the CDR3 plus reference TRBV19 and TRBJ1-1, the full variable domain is DGGITQSPKYLFRKEGQNVTLSCEQNLNHDAMYWYRQDPGQGLRLIYYSQIVNDFQKGDIAEGYSVSREKKESFPLTVTSAQKNPTAFYLCASSVTGAAGFTEAFFGQGTRLTVV.